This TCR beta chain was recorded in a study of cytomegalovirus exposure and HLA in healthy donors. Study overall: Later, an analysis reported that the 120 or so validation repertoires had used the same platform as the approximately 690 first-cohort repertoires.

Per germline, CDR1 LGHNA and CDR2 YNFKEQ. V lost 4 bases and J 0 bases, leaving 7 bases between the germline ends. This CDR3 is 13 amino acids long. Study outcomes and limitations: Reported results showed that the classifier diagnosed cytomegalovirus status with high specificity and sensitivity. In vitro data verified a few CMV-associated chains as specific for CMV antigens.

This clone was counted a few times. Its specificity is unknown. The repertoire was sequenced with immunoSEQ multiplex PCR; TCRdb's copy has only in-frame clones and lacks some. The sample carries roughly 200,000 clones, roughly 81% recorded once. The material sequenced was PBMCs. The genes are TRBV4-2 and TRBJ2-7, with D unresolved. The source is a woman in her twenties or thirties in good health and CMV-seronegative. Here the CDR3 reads CASSLQPSYEQYF. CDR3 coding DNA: TGTGCCAGCAGCCTACAACCCTCCTACGAGCAGTACTTC.